These T cell receptor beta chains were read from a single sample in a study of graft-versus-host responses after intestinal transplantation. TCRdb's copy holds only in-frame clones and misses some; the assay was immunoSEQ multiplex PCR. Among about 90,000 clones listed, about nine tenths were seen once. Antigens of these TCRs are unknown. Sequencing was performed on unstimulated CD4+ T cells sorted from spleen or lymph node cells, taken before transplant. These receptors came from a human donor who was the organ donor for an intestinal transplant. Each CDR3 is given with its conserved first and last residue. Each record gives: CDR3 DNA, CDR3 protein, D gene, J gene, clone size, V gene. D genes are given only for firm matches. Size values are once, few and many counts, or a class for expanded clones, and some rows have none.

CDR3nt: TGCGCCAGCAGTCATTCCGACAGGGGCAAGTTCTTC
CDR3aa: CASSHSDRGKFF
d_gene: TRBD1
j_gene: TRBJ2-1
abundance: -
v_gene: TRBV23-1

CDR3nt: TGTGCCAGCAGTGACCCGGGGGGGGCCCGAGAGACCCAGTACTTC
CDR3aa: CASSDPGGARETQYF
d_gene: TRBD2
j_gene: TRBJ2-5
abundance: -
v_gene: TRBV25-1

CDR3nt: TGTGCCAGCAGCCTTATCCCGGGTTTTCGCGGATGGGCCCAGCATTTT
CDR3aa: CASSLIPGFRGWAQHF
d_gene: -
j_gene: TRBJ1-5
abundance: -
v_gene: TRBV5-5

CDR3nt: TGTGCCAGCGGATCATGGACAGGGGGCAGAAATGAGCAGTTCTTC
CDR3aa: CASGSWTGGRNEQFF
d_gene: TRBD1
j_gene: TRBJ2-1
abundance: -
v_gene: TRBV28

CDR3nt: TGTGCCAGCAGCCCCCGGCTAGTTCCCACTCCCTACGAGCAGTACTTC
CDR3aa: CASSPRLVPTPYEQYF
d_gene: -
j_gene: TRBJ2-7
abundance: -
v_gene: TRBV7-8

CDR3nt: TGTGCCAGCAGTGAAGAAGTTAGCGGAGCCAAAAACATTCAGTACTTC
CDR3aa: CASSEEVSGAKNIQYF
d_gene: -
j_gene: TRBJ2-4
abundance: -
v_gene: TRBV6-1

CDR3nt: TGTGCCAGCAGCCCCAACGAGGTGAGGGGGAAGCAGTACTTC
CDR3aa: CASSPNEVRGKQYF
d_gene: -
j_gene: TRBJ2-7
abundance: -
v_gene: TRBV5-6

CDR3nt: TGTGCCAGCAGCCCCGGCGACAGGCCTGGGATGGCCCTCCACTTT
CDR3aa: CASSPGDRPGMALHF
d_gene: -
j_gene: TRBJ1-6
abundance: once
v_gene: TRBV7-9

CDR3nt: TGTGCCAGCAGCTACCCCCAGGGTGCGTCGAGCGAGCAGTACTTC
CDR3aa: CASSYPQGASSEQYF
d_gene: -
j_gene: TRBJ2-7
abundance: -
v_gene: TRBV5-5

CDR3nt: TGTGCCAGCAGCGTGAGGCAGGGTGGTACCGGCCCCTACAATGAGCAGTTCTTC
CDR3aa: CASSVRQGGTGPYNEQFF
d_gene: -
j_gene: TRBJ2-1
abundance: -
v_gene: TRBV9

CDR3nt: TGTGCCAGCAGCGTTTCTAGCGGCTACAATGAGCAGTTCTTC
CDR3aa: CASSVSSGYNEQFF
d_gene: TRBD2
j_gene: TRBJ2-1
abundance: -
v_gene: TRBV9

CDR3nt: TGTGCCAGCTCAACTTCCGGGACAGGGGGCGGACAGCCCCAGCATTTT
CDR3aa: CASSTSGTGGGQPQHF
d_gene: TRBD1
j_gene: TRBJ1-5
abundance: -
v_gene: TRBV18

CDR3nt: TGTGCCAGCAGCTTACTCGCGGGAGGGATCTACGAGCAGTACTTC
CDR3aa: CASSLLAGGIYEQYF
d_gene: TRBD2
j_gene: TRBJ2-7
abundance: -
v_gene: TRBV11-1

CDR3nt: TGTGCCAGCAGCCGAGCGGGAGATACGCAGTATTTT
CDR3aa: CASSRAGDTQYF
d_gene: -
j_gene: TRBJ2-3
abundance: -
v_gene: TRBV7-2

CDR3nt: TGTGCCAGCAGTTTAACGGGGTGGGCCTACGAGCAGTACTTC
CDR3aa: CASSLTGWAYEQYF
d_gene: -
j_gene: TRBJ2-7
abundance: -
v_gene: TRBV28

CDR3nt: TGTGCCAGCAGCCATCCTACCGGGACAGGGAAGAACACCGGGGAGCTGTTTTTT
CDR3aa: CASSHPTGTGKNTGELFF
d_gene: TRBD1
j_gene: TRBJ2-2
abundance: -
v_gene: TRBV4-2

CDR3nt: TGTGCCAGCAGCGCCCGGGACTCCCCCTACGAGCAGTACTTC
CDR3aa: CASSARDSPYEQYF
d_gene: -
j_gene: TRBJ2-7
abundance: -
v_gene: TRBV9

CDR3nt: TGTGCCAGTAGTTCCTCTCTCAGCACAGATACGCAGTATTTT
CDR3aa: CASSSSLSTDTQYF
d_gene: -
j_gene: TRBJ2-3
abundance: -
v_gene: TRBV19

CDR3nt: TGTGCCAGCAGCTTCTCACAGGGTCCCCGCCAGGGGACTGAAGCTTTCTTT
CDR3aa: CASSFSQGPRQGTEAFF
d_gene: -
j_gene: TRBJ1-1
abundance: -
v_gene: TRBV7-8

CDR3nt: TGTGCCAGCAGCCTAAGGACAGGGGACATATACGAGCAGTACTTC
CDR3aa: CASSLRTGDIYEQYF
d_gene: TRBD1
j_gene: TRBJ2-7
abundance: -
v_gene: TRBV11-2

CDR3nt: TGTGCCAGCAGTAACGCAGGCGGCTCGGGGGAGCCCCAGCATTTT
CDR3aa: CASSNAGGSGEPQHF
d_gene: -
j_gene: TRBJ1-5
abundance: -
v_gene: TRBV7-2

CDR3nt: TGTGCCAGCACACGGGACGGACGGGGGAATCAGCCCCAGCATTTT
CDR3aa: CASTRDGRGNQPQHF
d_gene: -
j_gene: TRBJ1-5
abundance: -
v_gene: TRBV28

CDR3nt: TGTGCCAGCCCGATTGAGCGGGGGACTGGGGAGCTGTTTTTT
CDR3aa: CASPIERGTGELFF
d_gene: TRBD2
j_gene: TRBJ2-2
abundance: once
v_gene: TRBV2

CDR3nt: TGTGCCAGCAGCCAAAACAGGGCCTATGGCTACACCTTC
CDR3aa: CASSQNRAYGYTF
d_gene: -
j_gene: TRBJ1-2
abundance: -
v_gene: TRBV7-2

CDR3nt: TGCGCCAGCGGGGGGAGGCTCCAAGAGACCCAGTACTTC
CDR3aa: CASGGRLQETQYF
d_gene: -
j_gene: TRBJ2-5
abundance: -
v_gene: TRBV5-1

CDR3nt: TGTGCCAGCAGTCTGGGACAGACCTTGGGCGGCTACACCTTC
CDR3aa: CASSLGQTLGGYTF
d_gene: TRBD1
j_gene: TRBJ1-2
abundance: -
v_gene: TRBV7-9

CDR3nt: TGTGCCTGGAGTAGACAGCTCAATGAGCAGTTCTTC
CDR3aa: CAWSRQLNEQFF
d_gene: -
j_gene: TRBJ2-1
abundance: -
v_gene: TRBV30

CDR3nt: TGTGCCAGCAGCGGACTAGCGGGGGGGCAAGAGACCCAGTACTTC
CDR3aa: CASSGLAGGQETQYF
d_gene: TRBD2
j_gene: TRBJ2-5
abundance: -
v_gene: TRBV6-1

CDR3nt: TGCGCCAGCAGCCAAGTTGGTAAGGGGATCCATAATTCACCCCTCCACTTT
CDR3aa: CASSQVGKGIHNSPLHF
d_gene: -
j_gene: TRBJ1-6
abundance: few
v_gene: TRBV4-1

CDR3nt: TGTGCCAGCAGTTTAGGGAGCTCGTGGCGCGAGCAGTACTTC
CDR3aa: CASSLGSSWREQYF
d_gene: -
j_gene: TRBJ2-7
abundance: -
v_gene: TRBV28

CDR3nt: TGCAGCGCGAGGACAGGTACCGGGACTAGTAGAGTCGAGCAGTACTTC
CDR3aa: CSARTGTGTSRVEQYF
d_gene: -
j_gene: TRBJ2-7
abundance: -
v_gene: TRBV29-1

CDR3nt: TGCGCCAGCAGCCAGGCGGCGAGATACACAGATACGCAGTATTTT
CDR3aa: CASSQAARYTDTQYF
d_gene: -
j_gene: TRBJ2-3
abundance: few
v_gene: TRBV4-3

CDR3nt: TGCGCCAGCACCACTTTCGGTAGCGGGGGGGCATATCCAGATACGCAGTATTTT
CDR3aa: CASTTFGSGGAYPDTQYF
d_gene: TRBD2
j_gene: TRBJ2-3
abundance: -
v_gene: TRBV5-1

CDR3nt: TGTGCCAGCAGCCGGACAGGGGCCCGCTCGATGGGCTACACCTTC
CDR3aa: CASSRTGARSMGYTF
d_gene: TRBD1
j_gene: TRBJ1-2
abundance: -
v_gene: TRBV11-3

CDR3nt: TGTGCCAGCAGCTTGGTGGACAGCCTCTATGGCTACACCTTC
CDR3aa: CASSLVDSLYGYTF
d_gene: -
j_gene: TRBJ1-2
abundance: -
v_gene: TRBV5-8

CDR3nt: TGTGCCAGCAGCGTAGCGGGAGGGAACAATGAGCAGTTCTTC
CDR3aa: CASSVAGGNNEQFF
d_gene: TRBD2
j_gene: TRBJ2-1
abundance: -
v_gene: TRBV9

CDR3nt: TGTGCCAGCAGACCCCCCCAGGGTGAGCAGTTCTTC
CDR3aa: CASRPPQGEQFF
d_gene: -
j_gene: TRBJ2-1
abundance: few
v_gene: TRBV6-5

CDR3nt: TGCGCCAGCAGCTTAGAACAGGGAGACTCACCCCTCCACTTT
CDR3aa: CASSLEQGDSPLHF
d_gene: -
j_gene: TRBJ1-6
abundance: few
v_gene: TRBV5-1

CDR3nt: TGTGCCAGCAGCTTCTCCGGGGGGTACACCGGGGAGCTGTTTTTT
CDR3aa: CASSFSGGYTGELFF
d_gene: TRBD2
j_gene: TRBJ2-2
abundance: -
v_gene: TRBV11-2

CDR3nt: TGTGCCAGCTCTTTCAGCCCTCGGGCCGACGAAGGGGGCAACACTGAAGCTTTCTTT
CDR3aa: CASSFSPRADEGGNTEAFF
d_gene: TRBD1
j_gene: TRBJ1-1
abundance: -
v_gene: TRBV11-2

CDR3nt: TGTGCCAGCAGAACGAGGGGGTGGGACACTGAAGCTTTCTTT
CDR3aa: CASRTRGWDTEAFF
d_gene: -
j_gene: TRBJ1-1
abundance: -
v_gene: TRBV6-5

CDR3nt: TGTGCCTGGAGATTGGGGGCTGGTGGCTACACCTTC
CDR3aa: CAWRLGAGGYTF
d_gene: -
j_gene: TRBJ1-2
abundance: -
v_gene: TRBV30

CDR3nt: TGTGCCAGCAGCCGGACTAGCAACACCCAAGAGACCCAGTACTTC
CDR3aa: CASSRTSNTQETQYF
d_gene: TRBD2
j_gene: TRBJ2-5
abundance: -
v_gene: TRBV11-2

CDR3nt: TGCGCCAGCAGCTTGGCAGGCGGGATCATGGGAGGAAACATTCAGTACTTC
CDR3aa: CASSLAGGIMGGNIQYF
d_gene: -
j_gene: TRBJ2-4
abundance: -
v_gene: TRBV5-1

CDR3nt: TGTGCCACCCGGGGGTGGGGGGGGTCAGCCGTGAGCTCCTACGAGCAGTACTTC
CDR3aa: CATRGWGGSAVSSYEQYF
d_gene: TRBD2
j_gene: TRBJ2-7
abundance: -
v_gene: TRBV10-3

CDR3nt: TGTGCCTGGAGTGTCCTGGGGGCAGGCTACGAGCAGTACTTC
CDR3aa: CAWSVLGAGYEQYF
d_gene: -
j_gene: TRBJ2-7
abundance: -
v_gene: TRBV30

CDR3nt: TGCGCCAGCAGCACCTCGGGACACCCAAGGGATGAGCAGTTCTTC
CDR3aa: CASSTSGHPRDEQFF
d_gene: -
j_gene: TRBJ2-1
abundance: -
v_gene: TRBV5-1

CDR3nt: TGTGCCACCAGCCGATACTCCCAGGGCTCCCAGGACCAGTACTTC
CDR3aa: CATSRYSQGSQDQYF
d_gene: -
j_gene: TRBJ2-5
abundance: once
v_gene: TRBV15

CDR3nt: TGTGCCAGCAGCCGACGGACAGGGACGAACACTGAAGCTTTCTTT
CDR3aa: CASSRRTGTNTEAFF
d_gene: TRBD1
j_gene: TRBJ1-1
abundance: -
v_gene: TRBV6-5

CDR3nt: TGTGCCAGCAGCTTACGGTCTAGCGGGAGTCCAATTCCCGGGCAGTACTTC
CDR3aa: CASSLRSSGSPIPGQYF
d_gene: TRBD2
j_gene: TRBJ2-7
abundance: once
v_gene: TRBV7-2